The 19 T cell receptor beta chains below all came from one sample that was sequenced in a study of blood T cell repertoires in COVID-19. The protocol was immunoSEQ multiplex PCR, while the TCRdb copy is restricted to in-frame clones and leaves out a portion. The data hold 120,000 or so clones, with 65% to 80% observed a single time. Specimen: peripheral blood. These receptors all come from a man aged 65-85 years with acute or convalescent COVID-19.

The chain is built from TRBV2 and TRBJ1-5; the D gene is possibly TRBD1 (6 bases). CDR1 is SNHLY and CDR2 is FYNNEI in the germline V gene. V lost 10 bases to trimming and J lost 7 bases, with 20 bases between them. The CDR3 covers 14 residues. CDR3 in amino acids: CAIEGGSGGQPQHF. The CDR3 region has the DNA TGTGCCATAGAGGGGGGCAGCGGGGGCCAGCCCCAGCATTTT.

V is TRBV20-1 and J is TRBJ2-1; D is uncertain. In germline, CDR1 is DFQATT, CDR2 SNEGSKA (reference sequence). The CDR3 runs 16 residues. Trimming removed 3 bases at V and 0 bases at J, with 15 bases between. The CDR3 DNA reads TGCAGTGCTAGTGTAGTACTACCCAGCTCCTACAATGAGCAGTTCTTC. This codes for CSASVVLPSSYNEQFF.

The CDR3 nucleotides are TGTGCCAGTAGTGTAACAGGTAGCACCGGGGAGCTGTTTTTT. Translating it yields CASSVTGSTGELFF. This sequence joins TRBV19 and TRBJ2-2, with a tentative D call TRBD1 (5 bases). Trimming left V 5 bases short and J 4 bases short, with 11 bases between. In germline, CDR1 is LNHDA, CDR2 SQIVND (reference sequence). The CDR3 length is 14 residues.

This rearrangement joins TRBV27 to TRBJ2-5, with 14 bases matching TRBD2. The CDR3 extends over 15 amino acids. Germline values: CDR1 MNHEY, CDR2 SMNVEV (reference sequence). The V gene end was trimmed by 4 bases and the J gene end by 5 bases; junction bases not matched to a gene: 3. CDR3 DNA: TGTGCCAGCAGTTCCCGGACTAGCGGGAGGGAGACCCAGTACTTC. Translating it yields CASSSRTSGRETQYF.

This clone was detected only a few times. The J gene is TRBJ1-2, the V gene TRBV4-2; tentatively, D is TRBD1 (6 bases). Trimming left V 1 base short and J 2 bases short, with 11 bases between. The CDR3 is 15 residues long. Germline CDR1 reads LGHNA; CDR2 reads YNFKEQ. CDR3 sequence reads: CASSQATGPNYGYTF. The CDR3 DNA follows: TGTGCCAGCAGCCAAGCGACAGGCCCAAACTATGGCTACACCTTC.

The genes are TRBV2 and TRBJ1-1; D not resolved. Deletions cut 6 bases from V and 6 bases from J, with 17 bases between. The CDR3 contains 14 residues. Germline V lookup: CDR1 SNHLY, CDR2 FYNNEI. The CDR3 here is CASRGGNERSEAFF. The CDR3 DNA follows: TGTGCCAGCAGGGGAGGGAACGAACGGTCTGAAGCTTTCTTT.

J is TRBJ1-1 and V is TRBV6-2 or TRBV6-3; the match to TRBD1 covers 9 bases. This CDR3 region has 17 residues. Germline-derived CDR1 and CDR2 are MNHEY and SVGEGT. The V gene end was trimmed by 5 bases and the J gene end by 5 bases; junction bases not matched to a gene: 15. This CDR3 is CASSTTIPGQGGTEAFF. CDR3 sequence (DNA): TGTGCCAGCAGTACCACGATCCCGGGACAGGGAGGAACTGAAGCTTTCTTT.

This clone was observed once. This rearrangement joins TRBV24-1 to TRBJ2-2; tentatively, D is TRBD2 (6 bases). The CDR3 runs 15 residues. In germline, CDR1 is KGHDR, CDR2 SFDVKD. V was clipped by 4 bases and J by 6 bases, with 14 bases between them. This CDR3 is CATSEEGRGSGELFF. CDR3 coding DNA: TGTGCCACCAGTGAGGAGGGTCGCGGTTCCGGGGAGCTGTTTTTT.

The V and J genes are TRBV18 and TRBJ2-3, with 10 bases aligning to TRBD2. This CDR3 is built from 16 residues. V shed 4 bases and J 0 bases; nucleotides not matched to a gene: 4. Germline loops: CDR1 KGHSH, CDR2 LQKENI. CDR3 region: CASSLRLAGSTDTQYF. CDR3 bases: TGTGCCAGCTCACTGAGACTAGCGGGTAGCACAGATACGCAGTATTTT.

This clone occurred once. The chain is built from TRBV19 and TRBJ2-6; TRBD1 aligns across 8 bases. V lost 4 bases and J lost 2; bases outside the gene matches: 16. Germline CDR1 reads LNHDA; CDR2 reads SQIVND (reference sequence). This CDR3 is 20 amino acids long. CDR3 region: CASSTSPGTGLAAGANVLTF. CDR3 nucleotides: TGTGCCAGTAGTACGAGCCCCGGGACAGGCCTAGCTGCTGGGGCCAACGTCCTGACTTTC.

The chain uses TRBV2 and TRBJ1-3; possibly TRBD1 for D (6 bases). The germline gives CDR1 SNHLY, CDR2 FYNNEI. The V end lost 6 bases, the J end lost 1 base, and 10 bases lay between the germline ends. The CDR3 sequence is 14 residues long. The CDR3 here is CASSSQGSGNTIYF. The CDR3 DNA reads TGTGCCAGCAGCTCACAGGGTTCTGGAAACACCATATATTTT.

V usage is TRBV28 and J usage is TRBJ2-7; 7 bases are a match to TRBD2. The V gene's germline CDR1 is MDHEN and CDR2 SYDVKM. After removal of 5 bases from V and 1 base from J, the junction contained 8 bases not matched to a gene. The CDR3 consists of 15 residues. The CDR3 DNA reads TGTGCCAGCAGTCCTCTGGCGGGAGTTTCCTACGAGCAGTACTTC. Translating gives CASSPLAGVSYEQYF.

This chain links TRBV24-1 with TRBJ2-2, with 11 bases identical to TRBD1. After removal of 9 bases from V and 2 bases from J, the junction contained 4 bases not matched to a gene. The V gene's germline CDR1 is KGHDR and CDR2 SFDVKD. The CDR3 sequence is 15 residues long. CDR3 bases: TGTGCCACCTCTCGGACAGGGGGCAACACCGGGGAGCTGTTTTTT. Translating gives CATSRTGGNTGELFF.

CDR3 in DNA: TGTGCCAGCAGCTTAGACCTGGGACTAGCGACCCCGAGGACCGGGGAGCTGTTTTTT. This gives the protein CASSLDLGLATPRTGELFF. The rearrangement uses TRBV7-9 and TRBJ2-2; 10 nucleotides match TRBD2. Germline V lookup: CDR1 SEHNR, CDR2 FQNEAQ (reference sequence). The V gene end was trimmed by 1 base and the J gene end by 5 bases; junction bases not matched to a gene: 13. The CDR3 is 19 residues long.

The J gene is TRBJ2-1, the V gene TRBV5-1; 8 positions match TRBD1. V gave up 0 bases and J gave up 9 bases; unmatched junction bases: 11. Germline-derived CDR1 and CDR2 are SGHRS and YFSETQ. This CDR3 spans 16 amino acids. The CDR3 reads CASSLGGTAGGTEQFF. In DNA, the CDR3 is TGCGCCAGCAGCTTGGGAGGGACTGCAGGGGGCACTGAGCAGTTCTTC. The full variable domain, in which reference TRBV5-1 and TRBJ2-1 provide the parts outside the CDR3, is KAGVTQTPRYLIKTRGQQVTLSCSPISGHRSVSWYQQTPGQGLQFLFEYFSETQRNKGNFPGRFSGRQFSNSRSEMNVSTLELGDSALYLCASSLGGTAGGTEQFFGPGTRLTVL.

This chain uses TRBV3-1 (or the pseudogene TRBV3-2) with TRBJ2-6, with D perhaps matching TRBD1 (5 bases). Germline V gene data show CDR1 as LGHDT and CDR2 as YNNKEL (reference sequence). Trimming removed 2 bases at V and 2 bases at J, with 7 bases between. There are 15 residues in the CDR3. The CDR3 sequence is CASSQQGTGANVLTF. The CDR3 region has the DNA TGTGCCAGCAGCCAACAGGGCACTGGGGCCAACGTCCTGACTTTC.

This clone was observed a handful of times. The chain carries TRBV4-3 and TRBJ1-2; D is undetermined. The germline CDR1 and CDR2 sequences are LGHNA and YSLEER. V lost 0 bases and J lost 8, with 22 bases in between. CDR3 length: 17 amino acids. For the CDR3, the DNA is TGCGCCAGCAGCCAAGATTCATCAGGCTTGAAGGCGGGAGGCTACACCTTC. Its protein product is CASSQDSSGLKAGGYTF.

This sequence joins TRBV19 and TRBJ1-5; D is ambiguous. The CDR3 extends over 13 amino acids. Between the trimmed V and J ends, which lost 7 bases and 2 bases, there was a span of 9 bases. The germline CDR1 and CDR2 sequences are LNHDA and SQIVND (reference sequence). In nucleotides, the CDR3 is TGTGCCAGTAACGCGGGAGGCAATCAGCCCCAGCATTTT. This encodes CASNAGGNQPQHF.

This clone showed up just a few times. The CDR3 here is CASSPDGQGAYEKLFF. CDR3 in DNA: TGTGCCAGCAGCCCGGACGGACAGGGGGCGTATGAAAAACTGTTTTTT. This sequence joins TRBV5-6 and TRBJ1-4; TRBD1 aligns across 11 bases. Looked up from germline, CDR1 is SGHDT and CDR2 is YYEEEE. Trimming removed 4 bases from V and 6 bases from J; junction bases left unmatched: 8. CDR3 length equals 16 residues.